Listed here are 4 T cell receptor beta chains from one sample, sequenced in a study of cytomegalovirus exposure and HLA in healthy donors. PCR primers comprised 60 Vbeta and 13 Jbeta primers. Sequencing used immunoSEQ multiplex PCR; TCRdb keeps in-frame clones, though not all of them. The sample lists roughly 80,000 clones, around 70% seen once, with roughly 15% in the top ten. Material: PBMCs. These receptors all stem from a woman aged 40-49 years in good health and CMV-seropositive.

A single count supports this clone. The chain links TRBV4-3 to TRBJ2-7; 9 bases align to TRBD1. The CDR3 loop spans 15 amino acids. Trimming removed 4 bases from V and 8 bases from J; junction bases left unmatched: 12. The germline CDR1 and CDR2 sequences are LGHNA and YSLEER. The CDR3 here is CASSPTSGGQGKQYF. The CDR3 DNA reads TGCGCCAGCAGCCCTACTTCCGGGGGACAGGGAAAGCAGTACTTC.

This clone was recorded a few times. This chain connects TRBV6-1 to TRBJ2-1; possible D gene TRBD2, 6 bases. The CDR3 is 13 residues long. V lost 10 bases, J lost 9 bases, and 19 bases lay in between. Germline CDR1 and CDR2: MNHNS and SASEGT. CDR3 in amino acids: CATSSVASFEQFF. The DNA for the CDR3 is TGTGCCACTTCTAGCGTAGCCTCATTTGAGCAGTTCTTC.

J is TRBJ1-5 and V is TRBV28, with D unclear. The CDR3 runs to 14 residues. With 5 bases removed from V and 7 bases from J, the gap between germline ends came to 15 bases. Germline lookup yields CDR1 MDHEN and CDR2 SYDVKM. This CDR3 reads CASSPTVFTQPQHF. In DNA, the CDR3 is TGTGCCAGCAGTCCCACAGTCTTCACACAGCCCCAGCATTTT. Supplemented by reference TRBV28 and TRBJ1-5, the full variable domain reads DVKVTQSSRYLVKRTGEKVFLECVQDMDHENMFWYRQDPGLGLRLIYFSYDVKMKEKGDIPEGYSVSREKKERFSLILESASTNQTSMYLCASSPTVFTQPQHFGDGTRLSIL.

The chain carries TRBV5-1 and TRBJ2-6; D gene uncertain. The V end lost 1 base, the J end lost 0 bases, and 2 bases lay between the germline ends. The germline V gene encodes CDR1 SGHRS and CDR2 YFSETQ. The CDR3 covers 14 residues. CDR3 coding DNA: TGCGCCAGCAGCTTGTACTCTGGGGCCAACGTCCTGACTTTC. The encoded protein is CASSLYSGANVLTF.